This entry lists 28 T cell receptor beta chains sequenced from one sample in a study of cytomegalovirus exposure and HLA in healthy donors. Primers: 60 Vbeta forward and 13 Jbeta reverse. TCRdb's copy holds only in-frame clones and misses some; the assay was immunoSEQ multiplex PCR. Of approximately 100,000 clones in the sample, around two thirds are singletons; the top ten hold roughly 3.4%. Input material: PBMCs. The receptors here all came from a woman in her forties or fifties in good health and CMV-seronegative.

This clone was found once. The chain employs TRBV6-5 and TRBJ2-5, with 11 bases that match TRBD2. J lost 6 bases, V lost 4 bases, and 7 bases had no gene match. The CDR3 is made up of 15 amino acids. In germline, CDR1 is MNHEY, CDR2 SVGAGI. The DNA for the CDR3 is TGTGCCAGCAGTTCCGACCTAGCGGGGGGCCAGACCCAGTACTTC. Translating gives CASSSDLAGGQTQYF.

The chain employs TRBV5-1 and TRBJ2-3; 9 bases map to TRBD2. Trimming took 0 bases from V and 0 from J; bases not matched to a gene: 2. Germline lookup yields CDR1 SGHRS and CDR2 YFSETQ. The length of the CDR3 is 16 residues. The CDR3 nucleotides are TGCGCCAGCAGCTTGGAGCGGGGGGTTAGCACAGATACGCAGTATTTT. Protein sequence: CASSLERGVSTDTQYF. Based on the CDR3 plus reference TRBV5-1 and TRBJ2-3, the full variable domain is KAGVTQTPRYLIKTRGQQVTLSCSPISGHRSVSWYQQTPGQGLQFLFEYFSETQRNKGNFPGRFSGRQFSNSRSEMNVSTLELGDSALYLCASSLERGVSTDTQYFGPGTRLTVL.

V is TRBV4-2 and J is TRBJ2-5; D perhaps matches TRBD1 (6 bases). Trimming removed 3 bases at V and 8 bases at J, with 19 bases between. The CDR3 is made up of 15 amino acids. The germline V gene has CDR1 LGHNA and CDR2 YNFKEQ. CDR3 amino acids: CASSHRRTVPGTQYF. In DNA form, the CDR3 reads TGTGCCAGCAGCCACCGGAGGACAGTCCCAGGAACCCAGTACTTC.

Only a few counts were recorded for this clone. This chain connects TRBV28 to TRBJ2-1; 8 bases are a match to TRBD2. V lost 4 bases and J lost 6; bases outside the gene matches: 8. CDR3 length equals 15 residues. CDR1 and CDR2 (germline): MDHEN, SYDVKM. The CDR3 reads CASSWSGRGLNEQFF. The CDR3 DNA sequence: TGTGCCAGCAGTTGGAGCGGGAGAGGTCTCAATGAGCAGTTCTTC.

The V call is TRBV10-3, the J call TRBJ2-2; TRBD2 is a possible D gene (5 bases). Looked up from germline, CDR1 is ENHRY and CDR2 is SYGVKD. V was shortened by 4 bases and J by 3 bases, with 9 bases between the two germline ends. CDR3 length equals 14 residues. The CDR3 sequence: CAISAGVDTGELFF. The CDR3 region has the DNA TGTGCCATCAGTGCCGGGGTCGACACCGGGGAGCTGTTTTTT.

V is TRBV7-2 and J is TRBJ2-7; D is perhaps TRBD1 (5 bases). The germline V and J ends were trimmed by 5 bases and 5 bases, with 19 bases remaining between them. This CDR3 comprises 15 residues. Germline values: CDR1 SGHTA, CDR2 FQGNSA. The CDR3 region has the DNA TGTGCCAGCAGCACCCTAGGGGCGCGGACGAACGAGCAGTACTTC. It specifies CASSTLGARTNEQYF.

This clone has a handful of counts. The chain carries TRBV5-4 and TRBJ2-2; D not certain. The V and J ends lost 4 bases and 0 bases respectively, with 10 bases between them. The germline CDR1 and CDR2 sequences are SGHNT and YYREEE (reference sequence). This CDR3 contains 15 residues. The CDR3: CASSRRSTNTGELFF. For the CDR3, the DNA is TGTGCCAGCAGCAGGCGGAGCACGAACACCGGGGAGCTGTTTTTT.

This rearrangement joins TRBV27 to TRBJ2-2, with D possibly being TRBD1 (5 bases). Per germline, CDR1 MNHEY and CDR2 SMNVEV (reference sequence). The CDR3 runs 16 residues. With 1 base removed from V and 0 bases from J, the gap between germline ends came to 9 bases. The CDR3 DNA sequence: TGTGCCAGCAGTTTATTCGTGGGGCCGAACACCGGGGAGCTGTTTTTT. As protein: CASSLFVGPNTGELFF.

This clone was observed a handful of times. The rearrangement joins TRBV5-5 to TRBJ2-1, with TRBD1 matching over 9 bases. V lost 4 bases to trimming and J lost 3 bases; unmatched junction nucleotides: 5. The V gene's germline CDR1 is SGHKS and CDR2 YYEKEE (reference sequence). The CDR3 runs 15 residues. CDR3 amino acids: CASSGGQGFYNEQFF. CDR3 nucleotides: TGTGCCAGCAGCGGGGGACAGGGTTTCTACAATGAGCAGTTCTTC. The entire variable domain, with the rest obtained from reference TRBV5-5 and TRBJ2-1, is as follows: DAGVTQSPTHLIKTRGQQVTLRCSPISGHKSVSWYQQVLGQGPQFIFQYYEKEERGRGNFPDRFSARQFPNYSSELNVNALLLGDSALYLCASSGGQGFYNEQFFGPGTRLTVL.

The V and J genes are TRBV7-9 and TRBJ2-3; no clear D. The V end lost 4 bases, the J end lost 2 bases, and 4 bases lay between the germline ends. The germline V gene encodes CDR1 SEHNR and CDR2 FQNEAQ (reference sequence). CDR3 length: 12 amino acids. The DNA for the CDR3 is TGTGCCAGCAGCTCCATCACAGATACGCAGTATTTT. Translating it yields CASSSITDTQYF.

This clone turned up a few times. The gene calls are TRBV15 and TRBJ1-2; the D gene is possibly TRBD1 (6 bases). The V gene's germline CDR1 is LNHNV and CDR2 YYDKDF (reference sequence). Trimming took off 4 bases at V and 4 bases at J, with 10 bases between the two ends. This CDR3 is 13 amino acids long. The CDR3 loop reads CATSNGQFYGYTF. CDR3 bases: TGTGCCACCAGCAACGGACAGTTCTATGGCTACACCTTC. Together with reference TRBV15 and TRBJ1-2, the CDR3 gives the full variable domain: DAMVIQNPRYQVTQFGKPVTLSCSQTLNHNVMYWYQQKSSQAPKLLFHYYDKDFNNEADTPDNFQSRRPNTSFCFLDIRSPGLGDTAMYLCATSNGQFYGYTFGSGTRLTVV.

The chain links TRBV19 to TRBJ2-3; 8 nucleotides match TRBD2. V lost 6 bases to trimming and J lost 1 base; unmatched junction nucleotides: 6. The germline CDR1 and CDR2 sequences are LNHDA and SQIVND (reference sequence). The CDR3 consists of 15 residues. CDR3 residues: CASSGGGTRTDTQYF. The CDR3 DNA reads as TGTGCCAGTAGCGGGGGGGGCACCCGCACAGATACGCAGTATTTT. Combining the CDR3 with reference TRBV19 and TRBJ2-3 gives the whole variable domain DGGITQSPKYLFRKEGQNVTLSCEQNLNHDAMYWYRQDPGQGLRLIYYSQIVNDFQKGDIAEGYSVSREKKESFPLTVTSAQKNPTAFYLCASSGGGTRTDTQYFGPGTRLTVL.

There are a few counts of this clone. CDR3: CATSGGISHTDTQYF. CDR3 nucleotide sequence: TGTGCCACCAGCGGGGGAATCTCCCACACAGATACGCAGTATTTT. This chain connects TRBV27 to TRBJ2-3; TRBD2 matches 8 bases. Germline V gene data show CDR1 as MNHEY and CDR2 as SMNVEV (reference sequence). CDR3 length: 15 amino acids. Trimming cost V 10 bases and J 2 bases; bases outside gene matches: 11.

The CDR3 nucleotides are TGTGCCTCCAGGACAGGGGCCGGGGAGCTGTTTTTT. It translates to CASRTGAGELFF. This chain connects TRBV10-3 to TRBJ2-2; TRBD1 matches 9 bases. Looked up from germline, CDR1 is ENHRY and CDR2 is SYGVKD. V was clipped by 11 bases and J by 6 bases; unmatched bases: 4. The CDR3 length is 12 residues.

The chain has TRBV6-6 and TRBJ1-1; 9 bases match TRBD1. Trimming removed 6 bases from V and 6 bases from J; junction bases left unmatched: 11. The CDR3 spans 15 residues. CDR1 and CDR2 (germline): MNHNY, SVGAGI (reference sequence). CDR3 nucleotides: TGTGCCAGCAGCCCACAGGGGGCTGTTCTCTCTGAAGCTTTCTTT. Translation: CASSPQGAVLSEAFF.

In DNA form, the CDR3 reads TGTGCCAGCAGGGTAGCGGGGGGGGCAGATACGCAGTATTTT. Its protein product is CASRVAGGADTQYF. The rearrangement links TRBV6-1 to TRBJ2-3; TRBD2 matches 11 bases. The CDR3 totals 14 residues. Germline loops: CDR1 MNHNS, CDR2 SASEGT. With 6 bases clipped from V and 4 bases from J, the junction kept 3 bases outside the gene matches.

The chain employs TRBV6-5 and TRBJ2-1, with no clear D. This CDR3 spans 16 amino acids. Germline-derived CDR1 and CDR2 are MNHEY and SVGAGI. The V and J ends lost 3 bases and 9 bases respectively, with 21 bases between them. CDR3 amino acids: CASSYNRAGKAAEQFF. CDR3 in DNA: TGTGCCAGCAGTTATAATCGCGCAGGAAAGGCTGCTGAGCAGTTCTTC.

This clone has only a few counts. This chain joins TRBV7-2 and TRBJ2-3, with 10 positions matching TRBD2. Germline CDR1 is SGHTA and CDR2 is FQGNSA. The CDR3 extends over 15 amino acids. With V trimmed by 6 bases and J by 1 base, 4 bases remained unmatched. The CDR3 sequence is CASSLTSGRTDTQYF. DNA of the CDR3: TGTGCCAGCAGTCTGACTAGCGGGCGCACAGATACGCAGTATTTT.

This CDR3 reads CASSQTTGWGYNEQFF. The CDR3 DNA sequence: TGTGCCAGCAGCCAAACGACAGGGTGGGGTTACAATGAGCAGTTCTTC. The V and J genes are TRBV11-2 and TRBJ2-1, with TRBD1 identical over 7 bases. The V and J ends lost 5 bases and 4 bases, in that order; junction bases with no gene match: 11. The CDR3 sequence is 16 residues long. CDR1 SGHAT and CDR2 FQNNGV come from the germline V gene.

The chain combines TRBV7-9 with TRBJ2-7, with D maybe TRBD2 (5 bases). Germline CDR1 reads SEHNR; CDR2 reads FQNEAQ (reference sequence). V lost 0 bases and J 6 bases, leaving 12 bases between the germline ends. The length of the CDR3 is 14 residues. CDR3 sequence: CASSLATGRPEQYF. The CDR3 DNA follows: TGTGCCAGCAGCTTAGCGACGGGGAGACCCGAGCAGTACTTC.

The chain recombines TRBV18 with TRBJ2-5; D perhaps matches TRBD1 (5 bases). The CDR3 contains 13 residues. V was trimmed by 0 bases and J by 5 bases, leaving 7 bases between them. Germline lookup yields CDR1 KGHSH and CDR2 LQKENI. CDR3: CASSPPGAETQYF. In DNA form, the CDR3 reads TGTGCCAGCTCACCACCAGGGGCGGAGACCCAGTACTTC.

The CDR3 loop reads CASSQGLAGGPVTDTQYF. The CDR3 bases are TGTGCCAGCAGCCAAGGACTAGCGGGAGGGCCTGTTACAGATACGCAGTATTTT. This rearrangement joins TRBV11-1 to TRBJ2-3; 15 nucleotides match TRBD2. J gave up 3 bases and V 5 bases, and 9 bases lay outside the gene matches. There are 18 residues in the CDR3. The germline V gene has CDR1 SGHAT and CDR2 FQDESV (reference sequence).

This chain joins TRBV10-3 and TRBJ2-5, with 9 bases fitting TRBD1. The J call is doubtful: the DNA matches TRBJ2-7 better. Germline V gene data show CDR1 as ENHRY and CDR2 as SYGVKD. The CDR3 loop spans 15 amino acids. The DNA for the CDR3 is TGTGCCATCAGTGGTCCGGGACAGGGTACCTACGAGCAGTACTTC. Translation gives CAISGPGQGTYEQYF.

The V and J genes are TRBV7-9 and TRBJ1-5, with a possible D match to TRBD1 (5 bases). This CDR3 is built from 16 residues. Germline-derived CDR1 and CDR2 are SEHNR and FQNEAQ (reference sequence). Trimming left V 3 bases short and J 1 base short, with 13 bases between. The CDR3 sequence: CASSLSRAGSNQPQHF. The CDR3, as DNA: TGTGCCAGCAGCTTGAGTAGGGCAGGGAGCAATCAGCCCCAGCATTTT.

The chain uses TRBV2 and TRBJ1-2; D may be TRBD1 (5 bases). V lost 4 bases to trimming and J lost 4 bases, with 7 bases between them. CDR1 and CDR2 (germline): SNHLY, FYNNEI. The CDR3 loop spans 12 amino acids. The CDR3 bases are TGTGCCAGCAGTGTTGACAGCTATGGCTACACCTTC. The encoded protein is CASSVDSYGYTF.

The CDR3 bases are TGTGCCATCAGTATCCCCCCCGGGACAGGACCTTCTCACAATGAGCAGTTCTTC. Its translation: CAISIPPGTGPSHNEQFF. The chain recombines TRBV10-3 with TRBJ2-1; 8 bases align to TRBD1. The CDR3 loop spans 18 amino acids. The germline CDR1 and CDR2 sequences are ENHRY and SYGVKD. Trimming took 5 bases from V and 5 from J; bases not matched to a gene: 17.

This sequence joins TRBV4-1 and TRBJ2-7, with 9 bases aligning to TRBD2. With V trimmed by 1 base and J by 1 base, 2 bases remained unmatched. This CDR3 spans 15 amino acids. Germline V lookup: CDR1 MGHRA, CDR2 YSYEKL. As DNA, the CDR3 is TGCGCCAGCAGCCAAGCGCTAGCGGGGTCCTACGAGCAGTACTTC. It is translated as CASSQALAGSYEQYF.

CDR3 DNA sequence: TGTGCCAGCAGCGACAGGCCCCGGCCCGCCGCTAACTATGGCTACACCTTC. Amino acids: CASSDRPRPAANYGYTF. The chain combines TRBV7-8 with TRBJ1-2, with D possibly being TRBD1 (6 bases). The CDR3 length is 17 residues. V was pared by 5 bases and J by 0 bases, with 19 bases between. Germline CDR1 and CDR2: SGHVS and FQNEAQ.